This note documents a single T cell receptor beta chain sequence. What it recognizes is unknown. Produced via immunoSEQ multiplex PCR; TCRdb's table is partial and in-frame only. The table includes more than 55,000 clones, more than 70% detected once. This record comes from a study of early stage breast cancer tumors. Study-wide context: Most invasive tumors, about 75% of the 16, were ER+/PR+/HER2-. Findings and caveats of the study: Tumors had approximately 2.5-fold higher T cell density than normal breast. Commonly generated sequences made up most enriched TCRB sequences shared between patients. Chain pairing and CD4, CD8 or FOXP3 expression were not captured.

The CDR3 extends over 17 amino acids. The ends lost 4 bases at V and 4 bases at J; junction bases unmatched: 10. The germline V gene encodes CDR1 SGHKS and CDR2 YYEKEE (reference sequence). This clonotype originated in a middle-aged person with breast cancer. Sequences were obtained from blood. The V gene is TRBV5-5, the J gene TRBJ2-5; 13 bases agree with TRBD2. The CDR3 reads CASSVSGLAGDGETQYF. The CDR3 nucleotides are TGTGCCAGCAGCGTCAGCGGACTAGCGGGAGATGGAGAGACCCAGTACTTC.